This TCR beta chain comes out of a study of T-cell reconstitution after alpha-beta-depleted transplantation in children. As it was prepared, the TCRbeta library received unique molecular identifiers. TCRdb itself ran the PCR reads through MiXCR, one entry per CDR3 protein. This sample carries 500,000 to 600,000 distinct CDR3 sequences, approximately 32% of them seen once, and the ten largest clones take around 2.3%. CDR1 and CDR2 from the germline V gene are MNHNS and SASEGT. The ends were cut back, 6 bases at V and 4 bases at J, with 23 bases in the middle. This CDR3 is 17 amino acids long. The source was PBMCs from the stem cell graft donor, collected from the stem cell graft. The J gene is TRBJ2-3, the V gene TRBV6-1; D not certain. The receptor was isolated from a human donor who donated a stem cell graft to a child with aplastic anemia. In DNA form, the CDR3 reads TGTGCCAGCAGACAAAATCCTCTTTTGGGGATCGCAGATACGCAGTATTTT. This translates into CASRQNPLLGIADTQYF.